The 17 T cell receptor beta chains presented below share a single source sample, sequenced in a study of cytomegalovirus exposure and HLA in healthy donors. PCR amplification relied on 60 Vbeta primers (plus 13 Jbeta primers). Generated by immunoSEQ multiplex PCR, the TCRdb table keeps only in-frame clones and is missing some. The sample records about 210,000 clones, 75% to 80% being singletons. Sequenced material: PBMCs. All receptors derive from a male donor in good health and CMV-seronegative.

The rearrangement joins TRBV30 to TRBJ2-7; 7 bases fit TRBD2. The trim removed 2 bases at V and 1 base at J, leaving 11 bases unmatched. Looked up from germline, CDR1 is GTSNPN and CDR2 is SVGIG (reference sequence). The CDR3 is 16 amino acids. CDR3 loop: CAWSFWVPGGSYEQYF. CDR3 DNA: TGTGCCTGGAGTTTCTGGGTGCCGGGGGGTTCCTACGAGCAGTACTTC.

This sequence joins TRBV5-4 and TRBJ2-7; D not resolved. This CDR3 region has 14 residues. The germline V gene encodes CDR1 SGHNT and CDR2 YYREEE (reference sequence). The V gene lost 1 base and the J gene lost 6 bases, with 14 bases spanning the gap. The CDR3 coding sequence is TGTGCCAGCAGCTTGATTGGCAACCGGGTCGAGCAGTACTTC. This encodes CASSLIGNRVEQYF.

This CDR3 reads CASEDRASNQPQHF. The DNA for the CDR3 is TGTGCCAGCGAGGACAGGGCGAGCAATCAGCCCCAGCATTTT. The J gene is TRBJ1-5, the V gene TRBV19; 8 bases map to TRBD1. Trimming removed 9 bases from V and 1 base from J; junction bases left unmatched: 5. The CDR3 contains 14 residues. Germline CDR1 is LNHDA and CDR2 is SQIVND (reference sequence).

The rearrangement links TRBV6-1 to TRBJ1-1, with D possibly TRBD1 on 6 matching bases. Germline CDR1 MNHNS, CDR2 SASEGT. Trimming stripped 8 bases from V and 0 bases from J, with 13 bases between. CDR3 length equals 14 residues. The CDR3 DNA follows: TGTGCCAGCGCGGACAGATTGATGAACACTGAAGCTTTCTTT. Its protein product is CASADRLMNTEAFF.

The genes are TRBV2 and TRBJ1-1; maybe TRBD1 (5 bases). Germline V gene lookup returns CDR1 SNHLY and CDR2 FYNNEI. This CDR3 comprises 10 residues. Trimming took off 6 bases at V and 10 bases at J, with 9 bases between the two ends. The CDR3 here is CASRGRGAFF. The CDR3 DNA is TGTGCCAGCAGGGGAAGGGGAGCTTTCTTT.

The chain couples TRBV15 to TRBJ2-7; 13 bases are shared with TRBD2. Germline values: CDR1 LNHNV, CDR2 YYDKDF (reference sequence). This CDR3 is built from 15 residues. The V and J ends lost 0 bases and 5 bases, in that order; junction bases with no gene match: 1. The CDR3 DNA reads as TGTGCCACCAGCAGAGAGGGACTAGCGGGACACGAGCAGTACTTC. It is translated as CATSREGLAGHEQYF.

The sample holds a few counts of this clone. The chain carries TRBV7-2 and TRBJ2-4, with 9 positions matching TRBD1. Germline CDR1 is SGHTA and CDR2 is FQGNSA. The CDR3 runs to 15 residues. The V and J ends lost 4 bases and 7 bases, in that order; junction bases with no gene match: 8. The CDR3 loop is CASSWGGQGGNIQYF. CDR3 DNA sequence: TGTGCCAGCAGCTGGGGGGGACAGGGTGGGAACATTCAGTACTTC.

The chain carries TRBV19 and TRBJ1-5; 9 bases map to TRBD1. The length of the CDR3 is 15 residues. After removal of 6 bases from V and 0 bases from J, the junction contained 3 bases not matched to a gene. Germline V gene lookup returns CDR1 LNHDA and CDR2 SQIVND (reference sequence). The CDR3 bases are TGTGCCAGTAGGGGGACAGGGAGTAGCAATCAGCCCCAGCATTTT. Encoded protein: CASRGTGSSNQPQHF.

The V and J genes are TRBV7-3 and TRBJ2-3, with TRBD2 matching 11 bases. The CDR3 is 17 residues long. V was pared by 5 bases and J by 3 bases, with 10 bases of the junction left unmatched. Germline V gene lookup returns CDR1 SGHTA and CDR2 FQGTGA. The CDR3 here is CASSPRWGTSGTDTQYF. As DNA, the CDR3 is TGTGCCAGCAGCCCTCGGTGGGGGACTAGCGGAACAGATACGCAGTATTTT.

This chain connects TRBV7-2 to TRBJ2-2; 9 positions agree with TRBD2. CDR3 length equals 15 residues. V lost 4 bases, J lost 5 bases, and 5 bases stayed unmatched. Per the germline V gene, CDR1 is SGHTA and CDR2 is FQGNSA. The CDR3: CASSSGLARTGELFF. For the CDR3, the DNA is TGTGCCAGCAGCTCTGGACTAGCGAGGACCGGGGAGCTGTTTTTT.

The J gene is TRBJ1-1, the V gene TRBV7-8; D gene uncertain. Trimming removed 5 bases from V and 0 bases from J, with 10 bases in between. CDR1 and CDR2 from the germline V gene are SGHVS and FQNEAQ. The CDR3 is 14 residues long. CDR3: CASSTRAVNTEAFF. The CDR3 DNA follows: TGTGCCAGCAGCACTAGGGCCGTGAACACTGAAGCTTTCTTT.

V gene TRBV19 combines with J gene TRBJ1-2; TRBD1 agrees at 8 bases. This CDR3 comprises 15 residues. Germline CDR1 is LNHDA and CDR2 is SQIVND (reference sequence). J was trimmed by 8 bases and V by 3 bases; bases with no gene match: 11. CDR3 coding DNA: TGTGCCAGTAGTATGGGGGGACAGGCGATATACGGCTACACCTTC. Translated, it gives CASSMGGQAIYGYTF. Based on the CDR3 plus reference TRBV19 and TRBJ1-2, the full variable domain is DGGITQSPKYLFRKEGQNVTLSCEQNLNHDAMYWYRQDPGQGLRLIYYSQIVNDFQKGDIAEGYSVSREKKESFPLTVTSAQKNPTAFYLCASSMGGQAIYGYTFGSGTRLTVV.

This chain connects TRBV5-1 to TRBJ1-2; 10 bases align to TRBD1. J was trimmed by 0 bases and V by 4 bases; bases with no gene match: 3. Germline CDR1 is SGHRS and CDR2 is YFSETQ. CDR3 length equals 15 residues. The CDR3 DNA reads as TGCGCCAGCAGCATAGGGACAGGGGCTAACTATGGCTACACCTTC. Translating gives CASSIGTGANYGYTF.

This chain joins TRBV5-5 and TRBJ1-6, with TRBD1 matching over 8 bases. Germline CDR1 and CDR2: SGHKS and YYEKEE (reference sequence). CDR3 length equals 14 residues. V lost 4 bases to trimming and J lost 7 bases; unmatched junction nucleotides: 4. CDR3 region: CASSLRQGNSPLHF. The CDR3 DNA follows: TGTGCCAGCAGCCTAAGACAGGGGAATTCACCCCTCCACTTT. The full variable domain, its missing parts supplied by reference TRBV5-5 and TRBJ1-6, is DAGVTQSPTHLIKTRGQQVTLRCSPISGHKSVSWYQQVLGQGPQFIFQYYEKEERGRGNFPDRFSARQFPNYSSELNVNALLLGDSALYLCASSLRQGNSPLHFGNGTRLTVT.

The gene calls are TRBV27 and TRBJ2-6, with D uncertain. There are 18 residues in the CDR3. Germline-derived CDR1 and CDR2 are MNHEY and SMNVEV (reference sequence). V dropped 0 bases and J dropped 0 bases, with 12 bases sitting between them. The DNA for the CDR3 is TGTGCCAGCAGTTTATCCCCCAGGTCTCTCTCTGGGGCCAACGTCCTGACTTTC. This codes for CASSLSPRSLSGANVLTF.

The V call is TRBV28, the J call TRBJ1-4; 9 bases align to TRBD1. The CDR3 totals 16 residues. CDR1 is MDHEN, CDR2 SYDVKM, per germline. Unmatched junction bases numbered 11, after V lost 5 bases and J lost 7 bases. The CDR3 DNA follows: TGTGCCAGCAGTCAACGGGCCGGGACAGGGAGTGAAAAACTGTTTTTT. Translated, it gives CASSQRAGTGSEKLFF.

The chain employs TRBV2 and TRBJ2-7; 10 bases line up with TRBD2. This CDR3 has 15 residues. The germline gives CDR1 SNHLY, CDR2 FYNNEI. The V and J ends lost 1 base and 2 bases, in that order; junction bases with no gene match: 2. CDR3 residues: CASSEGAGGPYEQYF. CDR3 DNA sequence: TGTGCCAGCAGTGAAGGAGCGGGAGGGCCCTACGAGCAGTACTTC.